This passage covers 14 T cell receptor beta chains from one sample sequenced in a study of blood T cells in healthy people across ages. Primers used in a second PCR of about 6 to 11 cycles were a sample-barcoded 5' primer and a J-beta primer mix. TCRdb analysed the 5' RACE reads with MiXCR anew, one entry per CDR3 protein. The sample lists around 700,000 distinct CDR3 sequences, 25% occurring once. These data were likewise used in another study, on T cells of mothers and their children.

The sample was blood. The origin of the receptors is a boy between 5 and 17 years old in good health.

This chain joins TRBV6-5 and TRBJ1-1, with TRBD1 matching 8 bases. The germline V gene has CDR1 MNHEY and CDR2 SVGAGI. The CDR3 consists of 15 residues. V dropped 1 base and J dropped 1; count of bases not matched to a gene: 2. CDR3 bases: TGTGCCAGCAGTTACTACGGGACAGGGAACACTGAAGCTTTCTTT. Amino acid sequence: CASSYYGTGNTEAFF.

This chain connects TRBV6-2 or TRBV6-3 to TRBJ1-5, with 7 bases matching TRBD1. V lost 7 bases, J lost 4 bases, and 4 bases stayed unmatched. Germline assignment: CDR1 MNHEY and CDR2 SVGEGT. The CDR3 contains 13 residues. CDR3 loop: CASMDRINQPQHF. CDR3 in DNA: TGTGCCAGCATGGACAGGATTAATCAGCCCCAGCATTTT.

This clonotype occurred a few times. This chain connects TRBV11-2 to TRBJ2-5, with 8 nucleotides matching TRBD2. The germline V gene encodes CDR1 SGHAT and CDR2 FQNNGV. Trimming took 0 bases from V and 6 from J; bases not matched to a gene: 9. The CDR3 extends over 16 amino acids. The CDR3, as DNA: TGTGCCAGCAGCTTAGAGTTCGGGACTAGACTTCAGACCCAGTACTTC. It encodes CASSLEFGTRLQTQYF.

The chain couples TRBV4-1 to TRBJ2-1, with a tentative D call TRBD2 (5 bases). Germline assignment: CDR1 MGHRA and CDR2 YSYEKL. Trimming shortened V by 2 bases and J by 4 bases, and 12 bases separated the two germline ends. This CDR3 contains 15 residues. CDR3 protein: CASSQLRVAYNEQFF. CDR3 DNA sequence: TGCGCCAGCAGCCAACTGCGGGTCGCGTACAATGAGCAGTTCTTC.

CDR3 bases: TGTGCCAGCAGTTTATGGGACGGTGCCTACGAGCAGTACTTC. Its protein product is CASSLWDGAYEQYF. The chain employs TRBV25-1 and TRBJ2-7; D possibly uses TRBD1 or TRBD2 (5 bases each). The germline CDR1 and CDR2 sequences are MGHDK and SYGVNS. There are 14 residues in the CDR3. V lost 5 bases and J 2 bases, leaving 13 bases between the germline ends.

This clonotype was found a few times. The chain recombines TRBV6-2 or TRBV6-3 with TRBJ2-5, with 9 bases lining up with TRBD1. Looked up from germline, CDR1 is MNHEY and CDR2 is SVGEGT. The CDR3 is 15 amino acids. The V and J ends lost 4 bases and 5 bases, in that order; junction bases with no gene match: 8. CDR3 region: CASSSASTGGETQYF. In DNA, the CDR3 is TGTGCCAGCAGTTCGGCCTCGACAGGGGGGGAGACCCAGTACTTC.

The table lists this clonotype with a few counts. The chain recombines TRBV10-3 with TRBJ2-7, with D possibly being TRBD1 or TRBD2 (6 bases each). CDR3 size: 13 residues. Germline CDR1 and CDR2: ENHRY and SYGVKD. V was trimmed by 7 bases and J by 0 bases, leaving 10 bases between them. In DNA, the CDR3 is TGTGCCATCACGGGGGACACCTCCTACGAGCAGTACTTC. This translates into CAITGDTSYEQYF.

This clonotype was seen a few times. The CDR3 DNA is TGTGCCAGCAGAGCGGGGGGGCGTTACGGGGAGCTGTTTTTT. It yields the protein CASRAGGRYGELFF. The J gene is TRBJ2-2, the V gene TRBV12-3 or TRBV12-4, with 10 bases identical to TRBD2. The ends lost 6 bases at V and 7 bases at J; junction bases unmatched: 5. This CDR3 region has 14 residues.

This chain joins TRBV12-3 or TRBV12-4 and TRBJ1-1; D not resolved. V lost 6 bases to trimming and J lost 1 base, with 9 bases between them. The CDR3 runs to 13 residues. The CDR3 DNA reads TGTGCCAGCAGAACTGACGAGAACACTGAAGCTTTCTTT. Its translation: CASRTDENTEAFF.

The chain employs TRBV20-1 and TRBJ1-4; TRBD1 aligns across 7 bases. Germline V lookup: CDR1 DFQATT, CDR2 SNEGSKA (reference sequence). V lost 4 bases to trimming and J lost 8 bases; unmatched junction nucleotides: 7. The CDR3 length is 13 residues. DNA of the CDR3: TGCAGTGCTATAGGGGGCTTAGGGGAAAAACTGTTTTTT. Protein sequence: CSAIGGLGEKLFF.

The chain is built from TRBV7-9 and TRBJ2-7; TRBD1 aligns across 8 bases. The CDR3 is made up of 14 amino acids. V was pared by 1 base and J by 4 bases, with 3 bases of the junction left unmatched. CDR1 and CDR2 (germline): SEHNR, FQNEAQ (reference sequence). The CDR3 sequence: CASSLGTGWYEQYF. The CDR3 region has the DNA TGTGCCAGCAGCTTAGGGACAGGGTGGTACGAGCAGTACTTC.

Turning to this clonotype: The junction differs from germline at one of its ends, possibly a read error. This sequence joins TRBV2 and TRBJ2-5; TRBD2 aligns across 8 bases. The CDR3 sequence is 13 residues long. Germline V gene lookup returns CDR1 SNHLY and CDR2 FYNNEI. In nucleotides, the CDR3 is TGTGACAGCAGTCCGGGACTAGAAGAGACCCAGTACTTC. It codes for CDSSPGLEETQYF.

Regarding this clonotype: An end of the junction does not agree with germline; a read error may underlie this. This chain uses TRBV4-1 with TRBJ2-7; D ambiguous. This CDR3 region has 15 residues. Looked up from germline, CDR1 is MGHRA and CDR2 is YSYEKL. The CDR3 bases are TGCGCCAGCAGCCAAGGAAGCCCGGTTACCTACGAGCAATACTTC. It yields the protein CASSQGSPVTYEQYF.

The J gene is TRBJ1-5, the V gene TRBV10-3; D is uncertain. Trimming left V 0 bases short and J 6 bases short, with 12 bases between. Germline assignment: CDR1 ENHRY and CDR2 SYGVKD. The CDR3 extends over 15 amino acids. CDR3 DNA sequence: TGTGCCATCAGTGAGTCGATTGGGGAAGGTCAGCCCCAGCATTTT. Its protein product is CAISESIGEGQPQHF.